This entry lists 22 T cell receptor beta chains sequenced from one sample in a study of identical twins. TCRdb used MiXCR to reprocess the 5' RACE reads, holding one entry per CDR3 protein. The data show fewer than 550,000 distinct CDR3 sequences, with 13% to 15% seen just once and nearly 0.45% held by the top ten. These sequences were also reported in another study, on yellow fever vaccine responses in identical twins.

The sequenced sample was CD4+ T cells sorted from blood. The receptor set was obtained from a young woman in good health.

This sequence joins TRBV2 and TRBJ2-7; TRBD1 aligns across 7 bases. The CDR3 is made up of 13 amino acids. J gave up 9 bases and V 2 bases, and 7 bases lay outside the gene matches. CDR1 and CDR2 (germline): SNHLY, FYNNEI. The chain's CDR3 is CASSERDSLGQYV. Here the CDR3 DNA reads TGTGCCAGCAGTGAAAGGGACAGCCTAGGGCAGTACGTC.

This clonotype was detected many times. The genes are TRBV20-1 and TRBJ2-7; D is perhaps TRBD2 (5 bases). Germline values: CDR1 DFQATT, CDR2 SNEGSKA (reference sequence). CDR3 length: 12 amino acids. V lost 6 bases and J lost 0, with 9 bases in between. The CDR3 DNA reads as TGCAGTGCGCGACGGGACTCCTACGAGCAGTACTTC. Translated, it gives CSARRDSYEQYF.

This chain uses TRBV12-3 or TRBV12-4 with TRBJ2-6; no clear D gene. This CDR3 is built from 15 residues. Trimming removed 0 bases at V and 0 bases at J, with 3 bases between. The CDR3 is CASSLARSGANVLTF. Written as DNA, the CDR3 is TGTGCCAGCAGTTTAGCTCGCTCTGGGGCCAACGTCCTGACTTTC.

This clonotype was observed a few times. This rearrangement joins TRBV5-5 to TRBJ1-6, with D perhaps TRBD1 (6 bases). CDR1 and CDR2 (germline): SGHKS, YYEKEE (reference sequence). The CDR3 contains 15 residues. V was trimmed by 3 bases and J by 8 bases, leaving 15 bases between them. CDR3 region: CASSSTGIIDSPLHF. CDR3 sequence (DNA): TGTGCCAGCAGCTCCACAGGGATTATTGATTCACCCCTCCACTTT.

J is TRBJ2-5 and V is TRBV29-1; 7 bases map to TRBD2. Germline trimming cut 7 bases from V and 0 bases from J; bases unmatched to any gene: 5. The CDR3 covers 13 residues. Germline CDR1 reads SQVTM; CDR2 reads ANQGSEA. The DNA of the CDR3 is TGCAGCGCCGAGCGGGGCTACCAAGAGACCCAGTACTTC. Translated, it gives CSAERGYQETQYF.

The chain is built from TRBV6-5 and TRBJ1-6; 7 positions match TRBD1. The CDR3 covers 15 residues. Germline CDR1 reads MNHEY; CDR2 reads SVGAGI. Trimming at V came to 4 bases and at J to 7 bases, leaving 7 bases not matched to a gene. The CDR3 bases are TGTGCCAGCAGTTCGTACAGGGGTAACAATTCACCCCTCCACTTT. Encoded protein: CASSSYRGNNSPLHF.

The sample holds a few counts of this clonotype. The chain uses TRBV25-1 and TRBJ1-1, with D possibly TRBD1 on 6 matching bases. From germline, CDR1 is MGHDK and CDR2 SYGVNS. The V gene lost 7 bases and the J gene lost 1 base, with 13 bases spanning the gap. This CDR3 comprises 14 residues. The CDR3, as DNA: TGTGCCAGCACTGATGCGGGGGCGAACACTGAAGCTTTCTTT. Protein: CASTDAGANTEAFF.

There are a few counts of this clonotype. The chain combines TRBV11-2 with TRBJ1-4, with D possibly being TRBD1 (5 bases). Trimming took 5 bases from V and 4 from J, leaving 11 bases between them. The CDR3 runs to 14 residues. Germline V lookup: CDR1 SGHAT, CDR2 FQNNGV. The CDR3 nucleotides read TGTGCCAGCAGCCGCGGGGCCCTTAATGAAAAACTGTTTTTT. Its protein is CASSRGALNEKLFF.

This clonotype was counted between two and nine times. V gene TRBV12-3 or TRBV12-4 combines with J gene TRBJ2-7; no clear D. Trimming left V 6 bases short and J 5 bases short, with 14 bases between. There are 13 residues in the CDR3. The CDR3 reads CASRSGVKDEQYF. CDR3 DNA sequence: TGTGCCAGCAGGAGTGGGGTTAAGGACGAGCAGTACTTC.

A few counts support this clonotype. The chain links TRBV2 to TRBJ2-7; D is unresolved. Trimming took 4 bases from V and 1 from J, leaving 17 bases between them. CDR1 and CDR2 (germline): SNHLY, FYNNEI. The CDR3 is 16 amino acids. The CDR3 loop reads CASSVNSQPESYEQYF. CDR3 nucleotide sequence: TGTGCCAGCAGTGTCAACAGTCAGCCCGAATCCTACGAGCAGTACTTC.

The chain employs TRBV29-1 and TRBJ2-5; no firm D call. Germline V CDR1 and CDR2: SQVTM, ANQGSEA. The CDR3 runs 14 residues. Trimming cost V 4 bases and J 1 base, with 13 bases left between them. CDR3 bases: TGCAGCGTTGCTCTGCTTGGTCCCCAAGAGACCCAGTACTTC. This encodes CSVALLGPQETQYF.

The V gene is TRBV24-1, the J gene TRBJ2-2, with 12 bases fitting TRBD1. Germline V gene data show CDR1 as KGHDR and CDR2 as SFDVKD. The trim removed 3 bases at V and 1 base at J, leaving 11 bases unmatched. The CDR3 is 20 amino acids. CDR3 in DNA: TGTGCCACCAGTGATCCCTCGAGGGACAGGGGGCCCCTGAACACCGGGGAGCTGTTTTTT. Translation: CATSDPSRDRGPLNTGELFF.

This sequence joins TRBV15 and TRBJ2-1, with 7 bases fitting TRBD1. The germline gives CDR1 LNHNV, CDR2 YYDKDF (reference sequence). V was clipped by 7 bases and J by 0 bases; unmatched bases: 6. The CDR3 sequence is 15 residues long. The CDR3 coding sequence is TGTGCCACCACCTCACAGGGGAACTCCTACAATGAGCAGTTCTTC. This sequence encodes CATTSQGNSYNEQFF.

This clonotype came up a few times. This chain joins TRBV5-6 and TRBJ2-7, with 8 bases aligning to TRBD1. V trimming: 1 base; J trimming: 0 bases; junction bases outside the gene matches: 3. Germline CDR1 and CDR2: SGHDT and YYEEEE. The CDR3 totals 15 residues. In DNA form, the CDR3 reads TGTGCCAGCAGCTTGCCAGGGGGCGCCTCCTACGAGCAGTACTTC. The encoded protein is CASSLPGGASYEQYF. The full variable domain, rest sourced from reference TRBV5-6 and TRBJ2-7, is DAGVTQSPTHLIKTRGQQVTLRCSPKSGHDTVSWYQQALGQGPQFIFQYYEEEERQRGNFPDRFSGHQFPNYSSELNVNALLLGDSALYLCASSLPGGASYEQYFGPGTRLTVT.

This clonotype was recorded a few times. This chain joins TRBV2 and TRBJ2-2; 10 bases fit TRBD2. Germline V gene lookup returns CDR1 SNHLY and CDR2 FYNNEI. The V segment lost 4 bases and the J segment 6 bases; nucleotides outside the gene matches: 8. This CDR3 spans 16 amino acids. The CDR3 reads CASSVWPSGSSGELFF. The CDR3 bases are TGTGCCAGCAGTGTTTGGCCTAGCGGGAGCTCCGGGGAGCTGTTTTTT.

This clonotype came up a few times. The CDR3, as DNA: TGCGCCAGCAGCCAAGCCGGGACAGTGAATGAAAAACTGTTTTTT. It specifies CASSQAGTVNEKLFF. The chain joins TRBV4-1 to TRBJ1-4, with 7 bases matching TRBD1. CDR1 is MGHRA, CDR2 YSYEKL, per germline. The length of the CDR3 is 15 residues. V shed 1 base, J shed 5 bases, and the junction held 4 bases outside the gene matches.

The V call is TRBV24-1, the J call TRBJ2-1, with D uncertain. The CDR3 runs to 13 residues. From germline, CDR1 is KGHDR and CDR2 SFDVKD. The V end was cut by 0 bases, the J end by 5 bases, with 4 bases between. The CDR3 spells CATSDLRDNEQFF. DNA for the CDR3: TGTGCCACCAGTGATTTGCGGGACAATGAGCAGTTCTTC.

J is TRBJ2-1 and V is TRBV20-1, with 7 bases matching TRBD2. The CDR3 is 12 amino acids. CDR1 is DFQATT and CDR2 is SNEGSKA in the germline V gene (reference sequence). The V gene end was trimmed by 5 bases and the J gene end by 10 bases; junction bases not matched to a gene: 8. CDR3 protein: CSAARTSYEQFF. In nucleotides, the CDR3 is TGCAGTGCTGCCCGGACTAGTTACGAGCAGTTCTTC.

The rearrangement links TRBV12-3 or TRBV12-4 to TRBJ1-4; D is perhaps TRBD1 (5 bases). This CDR3 spans 13 amino acids. The V and J ends lost 3 bases and 13 bases respectively, with 15 bases between them. CDR3 region: CASSLGGSVGLFF. The CDR3 region has the DNA TGTGCCAGCAGTTTGGGGGGTTCTGTGGGACTGTTTTTT.

This clonotype was found a few times. The V and J genes are TRBV20-1 and TRBJ2-7; 7 bases match TRBD1. The germline CDR1 and CDR2 sequences are DFQATT and SNEGSKA (reference sequence). This CDR3 spans 10 amino acids. With 6 bases clipped from V and 11 bases from J, the junction kept 7 bases outside the gene matches. The CDR3 DNA sequence: TGCAGTGCCACCAACAGGGGAGAGTACTTC. It codes for CSATNRGEYF.

The chain has TRBV5-1 and TRBJ2-3; no definite D call. The CDR3 runs to 15 residues. Trimming took off 0 bases at V and 5 bases at J, with 13 bases between the two ends. CDR1 and CDR2 from the germline V gene are SGHRS and YFSETQ. The chain's CDR3 is CASSLAFVAEDTQYF. The CDR3 nucleotides are TGCGCCAGCAGCTTGGCCTTCGTGGCGGAAGATACGCAGTATTTT. Full variable domain (outside the CDR3, taken from reference TRBV5-1 and TRBJ2-3): KAGVTQTPRYLIKTRGQQVTLSCSPISGHRSVSWYQQTPGQGLQFLFEYFSETQRNKGNFPGRFSGRQFSNSRSEMNVSTLELGDSALYLCASSLAFVAEDTQYFGPGTRLTVL.

The V call is TRBV27, the J call TRBJ1-5; the D gene is possibly TRBD1 (5 bases). The CDR3 is 14 amino acids. V lost 3 bases, J lost 3 bases, and 9 bases lay in between. Germline lookup yields CDR1 MNHEY and CDR2 SMNVEV (reference sequence). The CDR3 sequence is CASSFGTDNQPQHF. CDR3 nucleotide sequence: TGTGCCAGCAGTTTTGGGACCGACAATCAGCCCCAGCATTTT.